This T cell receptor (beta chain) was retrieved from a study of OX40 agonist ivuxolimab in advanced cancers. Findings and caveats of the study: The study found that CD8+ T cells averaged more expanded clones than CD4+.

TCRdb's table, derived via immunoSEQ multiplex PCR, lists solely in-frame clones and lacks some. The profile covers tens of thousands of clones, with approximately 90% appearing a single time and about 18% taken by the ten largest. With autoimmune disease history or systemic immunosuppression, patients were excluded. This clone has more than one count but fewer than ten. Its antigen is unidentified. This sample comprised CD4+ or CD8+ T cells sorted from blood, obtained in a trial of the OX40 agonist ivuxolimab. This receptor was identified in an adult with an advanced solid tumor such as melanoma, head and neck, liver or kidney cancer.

The CDR3 coding sequence is TGTGCCAGCAGCGTAGACGACAGGGGGAGGAACACTGAAGCTTTCTTT. Protein product: CASSVDDRGRNTEAFF. This chain joins TRBV9 and TRBJ1-1; 9 nucleotides line up with TRBD1. V shed 0 bases and J 1 base; nucleotides not matched to a gene: 4. The CDR3 consists of 16 residues. Germline CDR1 and CDR2: SGDLS and YYNGEE.